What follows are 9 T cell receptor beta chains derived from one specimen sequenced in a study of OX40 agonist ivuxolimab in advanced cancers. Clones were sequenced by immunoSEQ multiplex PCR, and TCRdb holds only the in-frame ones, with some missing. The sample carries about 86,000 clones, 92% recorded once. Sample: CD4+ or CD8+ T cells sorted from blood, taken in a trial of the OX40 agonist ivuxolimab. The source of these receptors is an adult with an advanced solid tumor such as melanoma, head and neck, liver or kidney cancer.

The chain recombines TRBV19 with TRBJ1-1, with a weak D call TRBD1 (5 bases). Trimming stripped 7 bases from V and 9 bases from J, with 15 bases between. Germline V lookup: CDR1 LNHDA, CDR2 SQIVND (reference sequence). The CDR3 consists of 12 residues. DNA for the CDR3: TGTGCCAGTACCCACGAGGGGCGCAAAGCTTTCTTT. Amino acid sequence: CASTHEGRKAFF. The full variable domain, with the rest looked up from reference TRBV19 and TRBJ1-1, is DGGITQSPKYLFRKEGQNVTLSCEQNLNHDAMYWYRQDPGQGLRLIYYSQIVNDFQKGDIAEGYSVSREKKESFPLTVTSAQKNPTAFYLCASTHEGRKAFFGQGTRLTVV.

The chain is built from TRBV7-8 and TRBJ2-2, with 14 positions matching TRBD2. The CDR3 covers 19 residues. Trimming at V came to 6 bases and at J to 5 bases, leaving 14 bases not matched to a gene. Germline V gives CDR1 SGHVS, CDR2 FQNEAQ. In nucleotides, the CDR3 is TGTGCCAGCAGTTCACCCGGGACTAGCGGGAGTACCGGTACCGGGGAGCTGTTTTTT. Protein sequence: CASSSPGTSGSTGTGELFF.

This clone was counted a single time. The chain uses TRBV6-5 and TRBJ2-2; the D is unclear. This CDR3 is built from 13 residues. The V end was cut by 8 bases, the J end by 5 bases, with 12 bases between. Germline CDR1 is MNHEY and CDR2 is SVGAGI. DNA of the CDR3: TGTGCCAGCGGCGGACGTAGGACCGGGGAGCTGTTTTTT. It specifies CASGGRRTGELFF.

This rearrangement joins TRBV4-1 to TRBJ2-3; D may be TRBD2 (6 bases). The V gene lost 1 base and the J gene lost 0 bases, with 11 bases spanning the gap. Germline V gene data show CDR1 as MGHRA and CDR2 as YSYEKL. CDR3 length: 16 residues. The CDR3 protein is CASSQATGTSTDTQYF. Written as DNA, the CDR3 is TGCGCCAGCAGCCAAGCAACCGGGACTAGCACAGATACGCAGTATTTT.

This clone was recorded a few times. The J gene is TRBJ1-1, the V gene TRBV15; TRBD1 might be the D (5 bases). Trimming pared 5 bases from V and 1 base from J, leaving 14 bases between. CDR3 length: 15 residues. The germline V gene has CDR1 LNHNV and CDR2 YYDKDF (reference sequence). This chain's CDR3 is CATSSPGGWNTEAFF. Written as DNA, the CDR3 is TGTGCCACCAGCTCCCCGGGGGGGTGGAACACTGAAGCTTTCTTT.

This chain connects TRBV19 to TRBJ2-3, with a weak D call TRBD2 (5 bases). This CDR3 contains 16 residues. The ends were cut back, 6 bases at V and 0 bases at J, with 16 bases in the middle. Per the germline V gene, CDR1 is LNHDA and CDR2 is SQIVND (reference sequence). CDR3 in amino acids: CASRETLRTSTDTQYF. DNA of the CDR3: TGTGCCAGTAGAGAAACCCTAAGGACTAGCACAGATACGCAGTATTTT.

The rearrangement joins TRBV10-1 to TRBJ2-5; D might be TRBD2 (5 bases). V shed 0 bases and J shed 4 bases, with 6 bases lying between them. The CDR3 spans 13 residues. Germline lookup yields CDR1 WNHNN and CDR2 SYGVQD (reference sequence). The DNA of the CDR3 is TGCGCCAGCAGTGAGTCACTAGGAGAGACCCAGTACTTC. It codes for CASSESLGETQYF.

CDR3 in amino acids: CASSIMGGAFF. In DNA, the CDR3 is TGTGCCAGTAGTATAATGGGGGGAGCTTTCTTT. V gene TRBV19 combines with J gene TRBJ1-1; the D gene is possibly TRBD1 (5 bases). Germline values: CDR1 LNHDA, CDR2 SQIVND (reference sequence). The CDR3 extends over 11 amino acids. V lost 2 bases to trimming and J lost 10 bases, with 8 bases between them.

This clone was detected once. CDR3 in DNA: TGCGCCAGCAACCTGACTAGCGGGAGGAGAGGGGGCAAAAACATTCAGTACTTC. It codes for CASNLTSGRRGGKNIQYF. V and J are TRBV23-1 and TRBJ2-4; TRBD2 agrees at 13 bases. TRBV23-1 is an ORF for which the function is uncertain. This CDR3 region has 18 residues. J lost 3 bases, V lost 7 bases, and 12 bases had no gene match.